The 27 T cell receptor beta chains presented below share a single source sample, sequenced in a study of T-cell memory formation after mild COVID-19. TCRdb re-called the 5' RACE reads through MiXCR, storing one row per CDR3 protein. The sample includes 550,000 to 700,000 distinct CDR3 sequences, roughly 17% of them seen just once. The sequencing input was PBMCs or a T cell subset sorted from them (not recorded which). Source of these receptors: an adult woman who had mild COVID-19 (a few samples of this study predate the infection). Cell type and time point are not known.

The chain uses TRBV5-1 and TRBJ2-5, with 8 bases identical to TRBD2. Germline V CDR1 and CDR2: SGHRS, YFSETQ. There are 18 residues in the CDR3. V dropped 2 bases and J dropped 1; count of bases not matched to a gene: 13. The CDR3 bases are TGCGCCAGCAGCTTAGCCAATCTTGGCGGGGGGCGCCAAGAGACCCAGTACTTC. This gives the protein CASSLANLGGGRQETQYF.

The chain uses TRBV12-3 or TRBV12-4 and TRBJ1-1; D remains unclear. The CDR3 has 14 residues. V lost 4 bases and J 6 bases, leaving 15 bases between the germline ends. Here the CDR3 reads CASSWAPGIAEAFF. The CDR3 DNA reads as TGTGCCAGCAGTTGGGCGCCCGGAATCGCTGAAGCTTTCTTT.

Worth noting for this clonotype: Sequence at one end of the junction differs from germline and may be a read error. The chain uses TRBV12-3 or TRBV12-4 and TRBJ2-1, with D possibly called TRBD1 or TRBD2 (5 bases each). This CDR3 comprises 12 residues. CDR3 in amino acids: CASRARDAFLLF. CDR3 sequence (DNA): TGTGCCAGCAGGGCCCGGGACGCCTTCCTACTCTTC.

This clonotype was detected a few times. V usage is TRBV7-6 and J usage is TRBJ2-2, with TRBD1 matching 8 bases. J was trimmed by 4 bases and V by 1 base; bases with no gene match: 8. This CDR3 has 17 residues. Germline V CDR1 and CDR2: SGHVS, FNYEAQ. The DNA for the CDR3 is TGTGCCAGCAGCTTAGACGTTGCAGGGGGCCTCACCGGGGAGCTGTTTTTT. Translated: CASSLDVAGGLTGELFF.

The chain recombines TRBV16 with TRBJ1-1; perhaps TRBD1 as D (6 bases). V was shortened by 2 bases and J by 10 bases, with 17 bases between the two germline ends. From germline, CDR1 is KGHSY and CDR2 FQNENV. This CDR3 has 14 amino acids. The CDR3 DNA is TGTGCCAGCAGCCAAGGAAAATCAGGGGTACCAGCTTTCTTT. This encodes CASSQGKSGVPAFF.

This clonotype appeared a few times. J is TRBJ2-2 and V is TRBV30; no clear D gene. Germline CDR1 is GTSNPN and CDR2 is SVGIG (reference sequence). V lost 2 bases and J lost 1, with 26 bases in between. There are 20 residues in the CDR3. CDR3 loop: CAWSPPGFPHRLGNTGELFF. For the CDR3, the DNA is TGTGCCTGGAGTCCTCCCGGCTTCCCCCACCGCCTTGGGAACACCGGGGAGCTGTTTTTT.

This clonotype was detected only a few times. The genes are TRBV12-3 or TRBV12-4 and TRBJ1-6, with D maybe TRBD1 (5 bases). The CDR3 spans 12 residues. Trimming took 4 bases from V and 10 from J, leaving 8 bases between them. The CDR3 bases are TGTGCCAGCAGTTGGGGCGGGTCACCCCTCCACTTT. It is translated as CASSWGGSPLHF.

The V gene is TRBV27, the J gene TRBJ2-7, with 7 bases lining up with TRBD1. The ends lost 6 bases at V and 3 bases at J; junction bases unmatched: 5. Germline V CDR1 and CDR2: MNHEY, SMNVEV (reference sequence). There are 13 residues in the CDR3. The CDR3, as DNA: TGTGCCAGCAGGACAGGGATTAACTACGAGCAGTACTTC. Amino acid sequence: CASRTGINYEQYF.

J is TRBJ1-4 and V is TRBV7-2; D ambiguous. The germline gives CDR1 SGHTA, CDR2 FQGNSA. The CDR3 is 14 residues long. Trimming left V 5 bases short and J 8 bases short, with 15 bases between. For the CDR3, the DNA is TGTGCCAGCAGCCCCCGGGGTTTGGGGGAAAAACTGTTTTTT. This translates into CASSPRGLGEKLFF.

J is TRBJ2-5 and V is TRBV4-2; 10 bases line up with TRBD2. V lost 0 bases and J lost 5; bases outside the gene matches: 15. This CDR3 has 19 amino acids. CDR1 and CDR2 from the germline V gene are LGHNA and YNFKEQ. The CDR3 DNA reads as TGTGCCAGCAGCCAAGATAGCTATGGGGTAGCGGGAGGCCAGGAGACCCAGTACTTC. It codes for CASSQDSYGVAGGQETQYF.

The rearrangement uses TRBV11-2 and TRBJ2-1; D gene uncertain. The germline CDR1 and CDR2 sequences are SGHAT and FQNNGV. V was shortened by 1 base and J by 5 bases, with 12 bases between the two germline ends. The CDR3 covers 15 residues. The CDR3 here is CASSLGSGLDNEQFF. CDR3 DNA sequence: TGTGCCAGCAGCTTAGGGAGTGGCCTCGACAATGAGCAGTTCTTC.

The V and J genes are TRBV20-1 and TRBJ2-3, with 9 bases lining up with TRBD1. The CDR3 runs to 14 residues. Losses at the gene ends were 3 bases for V and 7 bases for J; bases not matched to a gene: 8. Germline V lookup: CDR1 DFQATT, CDR2 SNEGSKA (reference sequence). CDR3 coding DNA: TGCAGTGCTAGTAACAGGGGGCTCGTTTATACGCAGTATTTT. Its protein product is CSASNRGLVYTQYF.

This clonotype has more than one count but fewer than ten. This rearrangement joins TRBV7-9 to TRBJ2-5; TRBD1 or TRBD2 may be the D gene (6 bases each). Per germline, CDR1 SEHNR and CDR2 FQNEAQ (reference sequence). The CDR3 runs to 17 residues. The V end lost 4 bases, the J end lost 3 bases, and 21 bases lay between the germline ends. The CDR3 bases are TGTGCCAGCAGCTCACTTGGCTCGGGGGCTAGGGAAGAGACCCAGTACTTC. Translated, it gives CASSSLGSGAREETQYF.

This clonotype was picked up many times. The chain recombines TRBV6-1 with TRBJ2-7; 8 positions agree with TRBD2. CDR3 length: 17 amino acids. CDR1 and CDR2 from the germline V gene are MNHNS and SASEGT. Trimming at V came to 4 bases and at J to 0 bases, leaving 11 bases not matched to a gene. In DNA form, the CDR3 reads TGTGCCAGCAGTGGAGGGACCGCGGGGGGCCTCTCCTACGAGCAGTACTTC. It encodes CASSGGTAGGLSYEQYF.

The chain recombines TRBV20-1 with TRBJ2-5; 9 bases match TRBD2. CDR3 size: 14 residues. The junction had 3 bases not matched to a gene; V was cut back by 1 base and J by 3 bases. Per germline, CDR1 DFQATT and CDR2 SNEGSKA (reference sequence). The CDR3 sequence is CSARAQREEETQYF. The CDR3 DNA follows: TGCAGTGCTAGAGCCCAGCGGGAGGAAGAGACCCAGTACTTC.

This rearrangement joins TRBV4-1 to TRBJ2-1; D is uncertain. V gave up 1 base and J gave up 0 bases, with 10 bases separating them. The CDR3 totals 16 residues. The V gene's germline CDR1 is MGHRA and CDR2 YSYEKL. The CDR3 sequence is CASSQGVGRSYNEQFF. CDR3 nucleotides: TGCGCCAGCAGCCAAGGTGTTGGTCGCTCCTACAATGAGCAGTTCTTC.

The gene calls are TRBV7-9 and TRBJ1-2; D call uncertain. Trimming took 1 base from V and 0 from J, leaving 9 bases between them. Germline values: CDR1 SEHNR, CDR2 FQNEAQ (reference sequence). The CDR3 covers 15 residues. DNA of the CDR3: TGTGCCAGCAGCTTAGGCGGATTAACTAACTATGGCTACACCTTC. It is translated as CASSLGGLTNYGYTF.

The V gene is TRBV2, the J gene TRBJ2-3; 7 bases are a match to TRBD2. The CDR3 spans 15 residues. V lost 6 bases to trimming and J lost 4 bases; unmatched junction nucleotides: 10. From germline, CDR1 is SNHLY and CDR2 FYNNEI. The CDR3 protein is CASSSGIQVADTQYF. CDR3 sequence (DNA): TGTGCCAGCAGCAGCGGGATCCAAGTGGCAGATACGCAGTATTTT. The full variable domain, rest sourced from reference TRBV2 and TRBJ2-3, is EPEVTQTPSHQVTQMGQEVILRCVPISNHLYFYWYRQILGQKVEFLVSFYNNEISEKSEIFDDQFSVERPDGSNFTLKIRSTKLEDSAMYFCASSSGIQVADTQYFGPGTRLTVL.

The genes are TRBV20-1 and TRBJ2-1; 7 nucleotides line up with TRBD2. Trimming at V came to 5 bases and at J to 1 base, leaving 11 bases not matched to a gene. Germline values: CDR1 DFQATT, CDR2 SNEGSKA (reference sequence). This CDR3 is 16 amino acids long. The DNA for the CDR3 is TGCAGTGCTCCCCCTTGGGGAGGGCCGTCCTACAATGAGCAGTTCTTC. Translating it yields CSAPPWGGPSYNEQFF.

This clonotype was found a few times. The V call is TRBV7-3, the J call TRBJ1-5, with unresolved D. V gave up 2 bases and J gave up 5 bases, with 7 bases separating them. The CDR3 spans 13 residues. CDR1 and CDR2 from the germline V gene are SGHTA and FQGTGA. As DNA, the CDR3 is TGTGCCAGCAGCTTAGACCCGGATCAGCCCCAGCATTTT. Protein product: CASSLDPDQPQHF.

This clonotype showed up just a few times. The chain links TRBV7-2 to TRBJ2-1; D call uncertain. Trimming shortened V by 4 bases and J by 8 bases, and 12 bases separated the two germline ends. Germline loops: CDR1 SGHTA, CDR2 FQGNSA. This CDR3 has 13 residues. The CDR3 spells CASSSYVMDEQFF. CDR3 nucleotides: TGTGCCAGCAGCTCTTATGTCATGGATGAGCAGTTCTTC. Combining the CDR3 with reference TRBV7-2 and TRBJ2-1 gives the whole variable domain GAGVSQSPSNKVTEKGKDVELRCDPISGHTALYWYRQSLGQGLEFLIYFQGNSAPDKSGLPSDRFSAERTGGSVSTLTIQRTQQEDSAVYLCASSSYVMDEQFFGPGTRLTVL.

The V and J genes are TRBV12-3 or TRBV12-4 and TRBJ2-6; 10 nucleotides match TRBD1. Germline trimming cut 5 bases from V and 0 bases from J; bases unmatched to any gene: 10. This CDR3 spans 19 amino acids. CDR3 nucleotides: TGTGCCAGCAGTCCCGGGACAGGGGAGTTGAGCTCTGGGGCCAACGTCCTGACTTTC. The encoded protein is CASSPGTGELSSGANVLTF.

CDR3 sequence: CASSVGGLAGTHEQFF. The CDR3 DNA sequence: TGTGCCAGCAGCGTAGGTGGACTAGCGGGAACTCATGAGCAGTTCTTC. V and J are TRBV9 and TRBJ2-1; 12 bases line up with TRBD2. The CDR3 runs to 16 residues. V lost 0 bases, J lost 8 bases, and 6 bases stayed unmatched. The germline V gene has CDR1 SGDLS and CDR2 YYNGEE.

This clonotype was recorded a few times. The V call is TRBV7-2, the J call TRBJ2-1, with TRBD1 matching 8 bases. The germline gives CDR1 SGHTA, CDR2 FQGNSA. Trimming took 4 bases from V and 3 from J; bases not matched to a gene: 8. The CDR3 loop spans 16 amino acids. The CDR3 nucleotides read TGTGCCAGCAGCTCCCGGACAGGGATAATCTACAATGAGCAGTTCTTC. It codes for CASSSRTGIIYNEQFF. Using reference TRBV7-2 and TRBJ2-1 for the parts outside the CDR3, the full variable domain is GAGVSQSPSNKVTEKGKDVELRCDPISGHTALYWYRQSLGQGLEFLIYFQGNSAPDKSGLPSDRFSAERTGGSVSTLTIQRTQQEDSAVYLCASSSRTGIIYNEQFFGPGTRLTVL.

The gene calls are TRBV5-1 and TRBJ2-2; D possibly matches TRBD1 or TRBD2 (6 bases each). Trimming took off 4 bases at V and 4 bases at J, with 14 bases between the two ends. The CDR3 length is 15 residues. In germline, CDR1 is SGHRS, CDR2 YFSETQ. In DNA form, the CDR3 reads TGCGCCAGCAGCCGGGGGCCCGGGGCCACCGGGGAGCTGTTTTTT. Its translation: CASSRGPGATGELFF. Based on the CDR3 plus reference TRBV5-1 and TRBJ2-2, the full variable domain is KAGVTQTPRYLIKTRGQQVTLSCSPISGHRSVSWYQQTPGQGLQFLFEYFSETQRNKGNFPGRFSGRQFSNSRSEMNVSTLELGDSALYLCASSRGPGATGELFFGEGSRLTVL.

The V call is TRBV4-2, the J call TRBJ2-5; no definite D call. The germline V gene has CDR1 LGHNA and CDR2 YNFKEQ. The germline V and J ends were trimmed by 0 bases and 0 bases, with 5 bases remaining between them. This CDR3 has 14 residues. The CDR3 protein is CASSQDRYQETQYF. The CDR3 nucleotides read TGTGCCAGCAGCCAAGACAGGTACCAAGAGACCCAGTACTTC.

The chain couples TRBV18 to TRBJ2-7, with D possibly being TRBD2 (6 bases). This CDR3 is built from 14 residues. The germline V and J ends were trimmed by 5 bases and 2 bases, with 13 bases remaining between them. Germline V gene lookup returns CDR1 KGHSH and CDR2 LQKENI. Here the CDR3 DNA reads TGTGCCAGCTCAGCGGGAAGCCGGGCCTACGAGCAGTACTTC. Translated, it gives CASSAGSRAYEQYF.